The clone carrying this TCR beta chain has just a few counts. Antigen specificity is unknown. The data originate from a study of early T cells in non-severe SARS-CoV-2 infection. Overall study results and limits: VDJdb-based annotation leaned toward anti-spike CD8 responses and missed private and CD4 specificities.

Individual cDNA molecules were tagged with unique molecular identifiers. Each CDR3 protein gets one entry after TCRdb re-called the 5' RACE reads with MiXCR. The sample lists tens of thousands of distinct CDR3 sequences, approximately 10% occurring once. CDR3 length equals 13 residues. The J segment lost 2 bases and the V segment lost 4 bases, leaving 1 base of the junction unmatched. The rearrangement joins TRBV12-3 or TRBV12-4 to TRBJ1-2; TRBD1 matches at 7 bases. The receptor's source is an adult who was a healthcare worker with PCR-confirmed SARS-CoV-2 infection or an uninfected control (not recorded which). Source: whole blood, taken at baseline. The CDR3 DNA sequence: TGTGCCAGCAGTTCGACAGGGAACTATGGCTACACCTTC. Translation: CASSSTGNYGYTF.